The TCR beta chain described here comes from a study of T cell responses to AZD1222 COVID-19 vaccine. Study-wide results and caveats: The study identified only five to seven AZD1222 recipients as seropositive at baseline. Close to half of spike-specific TCRs reportedly recognize unmutated variant regions. Compared with day 0, the breadth and depth of the Spike-specific TCR repertoire rose significantly after two doses of AZD1222. Repertoire collection took place solely once the T cell response had peaked.

Sequencing was performed with immunoSEQ multiplex PCR; in TCRdb, only in-frame clones are kept and a portion is missing. This repertoire shows around 99,000 clones, around 94% found once; its top ten account for over 9.5%. Points on this clone: The target antigen is unknown.

CDR1 and CDR2 (germline): LNHDA, SQIVND (reference sequence). V lost 3 bases, J lost 1 base, and 14 bases lay in between. The CDR3 is 16 amino acids. The rearrangement uses TRBV19 and TRBJ2-3, with D perhaps being TRBD1 or TRBD2 (5 bases each). The sequence was obtained from an adult in good health. This material consisted of peripheral blood, taken on day 0 of AZD1222 vaccination. The CDR3 nucleotides are TGTGCCAGTAGTATTTCGTCCAGAGGGGGCACAGATACGCAGTATTTT. Translated: CASSISSRGGTDTQYF.